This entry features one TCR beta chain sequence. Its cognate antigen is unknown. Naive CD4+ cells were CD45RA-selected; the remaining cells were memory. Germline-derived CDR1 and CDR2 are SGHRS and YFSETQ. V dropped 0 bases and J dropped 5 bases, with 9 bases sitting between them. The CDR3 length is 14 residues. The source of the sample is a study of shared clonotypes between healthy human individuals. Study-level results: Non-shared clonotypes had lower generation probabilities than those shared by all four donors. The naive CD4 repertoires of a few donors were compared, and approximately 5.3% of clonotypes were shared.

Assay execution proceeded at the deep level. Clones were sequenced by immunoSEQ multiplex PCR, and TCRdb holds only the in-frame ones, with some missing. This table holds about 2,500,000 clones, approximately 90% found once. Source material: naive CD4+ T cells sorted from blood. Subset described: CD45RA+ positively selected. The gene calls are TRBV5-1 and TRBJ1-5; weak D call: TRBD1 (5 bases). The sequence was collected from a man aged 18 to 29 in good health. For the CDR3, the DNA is TGCGCCAGCAGCTTGGAGGGGATGTATCAGCCCCAGCATTTT. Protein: CASSLEGMYQPQHF.